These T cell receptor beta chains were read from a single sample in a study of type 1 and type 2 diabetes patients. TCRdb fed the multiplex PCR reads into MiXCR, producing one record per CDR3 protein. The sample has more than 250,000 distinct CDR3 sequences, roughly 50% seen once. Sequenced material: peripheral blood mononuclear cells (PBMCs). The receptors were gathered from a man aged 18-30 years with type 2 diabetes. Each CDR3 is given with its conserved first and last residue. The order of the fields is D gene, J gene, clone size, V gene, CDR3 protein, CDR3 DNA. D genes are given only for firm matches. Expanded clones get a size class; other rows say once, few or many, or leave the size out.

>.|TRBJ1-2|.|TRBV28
CASSRGQGRDGYTF
TGTGCCAGCTCCCGAGGTCAGGGTCGTGATGGCTACACCTTC
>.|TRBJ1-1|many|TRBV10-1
CASSAVDTEAFF
TGCGCCAGCAGTGCAGTGGACACTGAAGCTTTCTTT
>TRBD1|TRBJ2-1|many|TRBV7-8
CASSYNRGYHEQFF
TGTGCCAGCAGCTATAACAGGGGCTACCATGAGCAGTTCTTC
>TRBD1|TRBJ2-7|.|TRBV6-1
CASSYRIDRGEQYF
TGTGCCAGCAGTTACCGGATCGACAGGGGCGAGCAGTACTTC
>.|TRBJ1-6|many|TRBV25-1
CASSETLFNSPLHF
TGTGCCAGCAGTGAAACCCTTTTCAATTCACCCCTCCACTTT
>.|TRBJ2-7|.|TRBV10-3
CASTGDFSYEQYF
TGTGCCAGCACTGGGGACTTCTCCTACGAGCAGTACTTC
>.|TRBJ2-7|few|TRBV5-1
CASRAVPYEQYF
TGCGCCAGCAGGGCGGTCCCCTACGAGCAGTACTTC
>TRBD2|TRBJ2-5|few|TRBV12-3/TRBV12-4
CASSPLEGGPQYF
TGTGCCAGCAGTCCGCTGGAGGGAGGGCCGCAGTACTTC
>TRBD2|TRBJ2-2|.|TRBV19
CASSELASTGELFF
TGTGCCAGTAGTGAACTAGCGAGCACCGGGGAGCTGTTTTTT
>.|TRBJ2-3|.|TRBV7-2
CASSLMPSDTQYF
TGTGCCAGCAGCCTAATGCCTTCAGATACGCAGTATTTT
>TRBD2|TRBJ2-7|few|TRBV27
CASSSRTSGSYEQYF
TGTGCCAGCAGTTCGCGGACTAGCGGCTCCTACGAGCAGTACTTC
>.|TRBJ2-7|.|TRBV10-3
CTISDSTFGSYEQYF
TGTACCATCAGTGATAGTACGTTTGGATCCTACGAGCAGTACTTC
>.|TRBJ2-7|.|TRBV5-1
CASSPVGSNYEQYF
TGCGCCAGCAGCCCCGTGGGATCTAACTACGAGCAGTACTTC
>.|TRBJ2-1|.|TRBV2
CASSEAPLGINEQFF
TGTGCCAGCAGTGAAGCTCCCCTGGGGATTAATGAGCAGTTCTTC
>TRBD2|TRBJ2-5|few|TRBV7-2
CASSLWGGRAETQYF
TGTGCCAGCAGCTTATGGGGTGGGAGGGCAGAGACCCAGTACTTC
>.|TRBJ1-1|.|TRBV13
CASAKTYGATTEAFF
TGTGCCAGCGCCAAAACATACGGCGCGACCACTGAAGCTTTCTTT
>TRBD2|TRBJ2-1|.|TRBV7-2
CASTSTSLAGGSEQFF
TGTGCCAGCACCTCCACGTCACTAGCGGGAGGCAGTGAGCAGTTCTTC
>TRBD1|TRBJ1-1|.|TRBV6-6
CASRRQGRMNTEAFF
TGTGCCAGCAGGCGACAGGGGCGGATGAACACTGAAGCTTTCTTT
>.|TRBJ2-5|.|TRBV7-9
CASRRWDGPQETQYF
TGTGCCAGCCGCCGTTGGGACGGACCTCAAGAGACCCAGTACTTC
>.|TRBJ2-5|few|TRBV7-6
CASSFGTYETQYF
TGTGCCAGCAGCTTCGGGACTTACGAGACCCAGTACTTC
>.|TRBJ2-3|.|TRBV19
CASTGYTDTQYF
TGTGCCAGTACGGGGTACACAGATACGCAGTATTTT
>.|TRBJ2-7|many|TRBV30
CAWSVAYEQYF
TGTGCCTGGAGTGTAGCCTACGAGCAGTACTTC
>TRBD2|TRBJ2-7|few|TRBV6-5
CASSQGTSGNYEQYF
TGTGCCAGCAGTCAAGGGACTAGCGGGAATTACGAGCAGTACTTC
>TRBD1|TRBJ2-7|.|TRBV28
CASRTGASEQYF
TGTGCCAGCAGAACAGGGGCGAGCGAGCAGTACTTC
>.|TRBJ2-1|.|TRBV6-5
CASSYSGYEQFF
TGTGCCAGCAGTTACTCGGGGTATGAGCAGTTCTTC
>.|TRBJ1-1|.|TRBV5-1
CASSFRVVGLGEAFF
TGTGCCAGCAGCTTTAGGGTGGTGGGGTTGGGTGAAGCTTTCTTT
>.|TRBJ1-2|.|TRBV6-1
CAMRGADYGYTF
TGTGCCATGCGGGGCGCAGACTATGGCTACACCTTC
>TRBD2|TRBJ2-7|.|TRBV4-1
CASSQVSTSGVEQYF
TGCGCCAGCAGCCAAGTCTCGACTAGCGGGGTTGAGCAGTACTTC
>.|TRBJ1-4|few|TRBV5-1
CASKTGHTNEKLFF
TGCGCCAGCAAGACGGGACACACTAATGAAAAACTGTTTTTT
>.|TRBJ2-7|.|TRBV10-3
CAISESNLGQRNEQYF
TGTGCCATCAGTGAGTCGAATCTAGGACAGAGAAACGAACAGTACTTC
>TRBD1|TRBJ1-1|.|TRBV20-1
CSARAARDSYTEAFF
TGCAGTGCTAGAGCAGCTCGGGACAGTTACACTGAAGCTTTCTTT
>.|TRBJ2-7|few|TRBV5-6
CASSQGALGEQYF
TGTGCCAGCAGCCAAGGCGCGCTTGGGGAGCAGTACTTC
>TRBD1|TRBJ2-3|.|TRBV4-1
CASTNTGGIISTDTQYF
TGCGCCAGCACCAACACAGGGGGAATTATAAGCACAGATACGCAGTATTTT
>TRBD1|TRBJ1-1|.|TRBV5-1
CASSLQGANTEAFF
TGCGCCAGCAGCTTGCAGGGGGCAAACACTGAAGCTTTCTTT
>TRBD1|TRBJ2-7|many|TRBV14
CASSQGTGGYEQYF
TGTGCCAGCAGCCAAGGAACAGGGGGCTACGAGCAGTACTTC
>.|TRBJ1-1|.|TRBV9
CASSAGYREVGGLTEAFF
TGTGCCAGCAGCGCCGGATACAGGGAGGTCGGTGGGCTCACTGAAGCTTTCTTT
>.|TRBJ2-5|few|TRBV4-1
CASSQDLTTPTQYF
TGCGCCAGCAGCCAAGATCTGACTACTCCGACCCAGTACTTC
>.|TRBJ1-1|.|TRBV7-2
CASSSQDRRVNTEAFF
TGTGCCAGCAGCTCCCAAGACAGGCGCGTGAACACTGAAGCTTTCTTT
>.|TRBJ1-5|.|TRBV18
CASTERELTPQHF
TGTGCCAGCACCGAGCGAGAGTTAACGCCCCAGCATTTT
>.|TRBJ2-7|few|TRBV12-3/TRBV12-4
CASSLGQRGEQYF
TGTGCCAGCAGTTTAGGGCAAAGGGGGGAGCAGTACTTC
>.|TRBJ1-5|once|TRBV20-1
CSAPGTDQPQHF
TGCAGTGCTCCCGGAACGGATCAGCCCCAGCATTTT
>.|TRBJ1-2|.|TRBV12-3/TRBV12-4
CASTRGARGYGYTF
TGTGCCAGCACCCGAGGGGCTAGGGGGTATGGCTACACCTTC
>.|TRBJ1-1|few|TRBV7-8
CASSLSRARMNTEAFF
TGTGCCAGCAGCTTAAGCCGGGCTCGAATGAACACTGAAGCTTTCTTT
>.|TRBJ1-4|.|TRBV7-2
CARKAGLQEKLFF
TGTGCCCGGAAAGCTGGACTACAGGAAAAACTGTTTTTT
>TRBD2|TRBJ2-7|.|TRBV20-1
CSASSLAGRTYEQYF
TGCAGTGCTTCATCGCTAGCGGGACGAACCTACGAGCAGTACTTC
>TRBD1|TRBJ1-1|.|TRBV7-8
CASSLLGTALEAFF
TGTGCCAGCAGCCTGCTAGGGACAGCTCTTGAAGCTTTCTTT
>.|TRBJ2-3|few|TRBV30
CAWSVGGTDTQYF
TGTGCCTGGAGTGTTGGCGGAACAGATACGCAGTATTTT